The 30 T cell receptor beta chains below were found in one sample sequenced in a study of early T cells in non-severe SARS-CoV-2 infection. A single record per CDR3 protein comes from TCRdb applying MiXCR to the 5' RACE reads. The repertoire has 65,000 to 95,000 distinct CDR3 sequences, roughly an eighth of them found once; the top ten carry 15% to 19%. The sample consisted of whole blood, taken at baseline. The receptors come from an adult who was a healthcare worker with PCR-confirmed SARS-CoV-2 infection or an uninfected control (not recorded which). The donor label of this sample is uncertain.

This clonotype was counted at least ten times. The chain is built from TRBV7-8 and TRBJ2-3; 10 bases map to TRBD2. Germline V gene sequence: CDR1 SGHVS, CDR2 FQNEAQ. V shed 5 bases, J shed 1 base, and the junction held 6 bases outside the gene matches. The CDR3 runs to 16 residues. CDR3 nucleotides: TGTGCCAGCAGCACCCTAGCGGGAGCCGGCACAGATACGCAGTATTTT. Amino acids: CASSTLAGAGTDTQYF.

This clonotype has at least ten counts. The V call is TRBV27, the J call TRBJ2-3; a possible D gene is TRBD1 (5 bases). Germline V CDR1 and CDR2: MNHEY, SMNVEV (reference sequence). V was pared by 2 bases and J by 4 bases, with 19 bases between. The CDR3 length is 17 residues. The CDR3 reads CASSLRPPQGGADTQYF. CDR3 nucleotide sequence: TGTGCCAGCAGTTTAAGGCCCCCCCAGGGTGGGGCAGATACGCAGTATTTT.

The chain employs TRBV20-1 and TRBJ2-3, with 12 bases aligning to TRBD2. Trimming cost V 5 bases and J 3 bases; bases outside gene matches: 3. The CDR3 runs 14 residues. Germline CDR1 is DFQATT and CDR2 is SNEGSKA (reference sequence). CDR3 protein: CSALAGGPTDTQYF. DNA of the CDR3: TGCAGTGCTCTAGCGGGGGGGCCGACAGATACGCAGTATTTT.

The V and J genes are TRBV6-5 and TRBJ1-2; 7 bases map to TRBD1. CDR1 and CDR2 (germline): MNHEY, SVGAGI. This CDR3 is 14 amino acids long. J was trimmed by 3 bases and V by 6 bases; bases with no gene match: 7. The CDR3 sequence: CASSLGQWDYGYTF. The CDR3 region has the DNA TGTGCCAGCAGCTTGGGACAGTGGGACTATGGCTACACCTTC.

This sequence joins TRBV14 and TRBJ2-1; 7 nucleotides agree with TRBD1. The CDR3 is made up of 15 amino acids. The germline CDR1 and CDR2 sequences are SGHDN and FVKESK. The junction had 5 bases not matched to a gene; V was cut back by 4 bases and J by 2 bases. The CDR3 DNA follows: TGTGCCAGCAGCCGAAACAGGGGCCCCTACAATGAGCAGTTCTTC. Its translation is CASSRNRGPYNEQFF. The entire variable domain, with the rest obtained from reference TRBV14 and TRBJ2-1, is as follows: EAGVTQFPSHSVIEKGQTVTLRCDPISGHDNLYWYRRVMGKEIKFLLHFVKESKQDESGMPNNRFLAERTGGTYSTLKVQPAELEDSGVYFCASSRNRGPYNEQFFGPGTRLTVL.

This clonotype was counted ten times or more. This chain links TRBV12-3 or TRBV12-4 with TRBJ1-6; unclear D gene. V was pared by 8 bases and J by 7 bases, with 18 bases between. The CDR3 length is 15 residues. CDR3 protein: CASAHSRQGNSPLHF. As DNA, the CDR3 is TGTGCCAGCGCCCACTCGCGACAAGGAAATTCACCCCTCCACTTT.

The CDR3 protein is CASSGDGWTSGRENTGELFF. CDR3 in DNA: TGTGCCAGCAGCGGGGATGGATGGACTAGCGGGAGGGAGAACACCGGGGAGCTGTTTTTT. The chain carries TRBV7-6 and TRBJ2-2; the match to TRBD2 covers 15 bases. The CDR3 sequence is 20 residues long. CDR1 is SGHVS and CDR2 is FNYEAQ in the germline V gene. Trimming removed 5 bases from V and 1 base from J; junction bases left unmatched: 11. Supplemented by reference TRBV7-6 and TRBJ2-2, the full variable domain reads GAGVSQSPRYKVTKRGQDVALRCDPISGHVSLYWYRQALGQGPEFLTYFNYEAQQDKSGLPNDRFSAERPEGSISTLTIQRTEQRDSAMYRCASSGDGWTSGRENTGELFFGEGSRLTVL.

This clonotype was observed a few times. The CDR3 DNA follows: TGCAGCGTGCTCCCGGGACAGGGGGCTATCGGCACTGAAGCTTTCTTT. It is translated as CSVLPGQGAIGTEAFF. The chain links TRBV29-1 to TRBJ1-1; 12 bases line up with TRBD1. Per the germline V gene, CDR1 is SQVTM and CDR2 is ANQGSEA. The CDR3 is 16 amino acids. V trimming: 6 bases; J trimming: 4 bases; junction bases outside the gene matches: 12.

At least ten counts were recorded for this clonotype. The CDR3 nucleotides are TGTGCCAGCAGTCAACTATCATACGAGCAGTACTTC. Its translation is CASSQLSYEQYF. The V call is TRBV6-1, the J call TRBJ2-7; D not certain. The CDR3 length is 12 residues. V lost 5 bases and J lost 4, with 9 bases in between. Per the germline V gene, CDR1 is MNHNS and CDR2 is SASEGT.

The chain is built from TRBV5-1 and TRBJ1-3; a possible D gene is TRBD1 (6 bases). V lost 5 bases to trimming and J lost 2 bases, with 11 bases between them. The CDR3 sequence is 14 residues long. Germline loops: CDR1 SGHRS, CDR2 YFSETQ. CDR3 nucleotide sequence: TGCGCCAGCAGGGTACAGGGAGCTGGAAACACCATATATTTT. Its protein is CASRVQGAGNTIYF.

The J gene is TRBJ1-1, the V gene TRBV12-3 or TRBV12-4, with D possibly being TRBD1 (5 bases). The CDR3 spans 12 residues. V was clipped by 10 bases and J by 1 base, with 10 bases between them. In nucleotides, the CDR3 is TGTGCCATCCTCACAGGGAACACTGAAGCTTTCTTT. Residues: CAILTGNTEAFF.

This clonotype was recorded at least ten times. The V call is TRBV7-2, the J call TRBJ2-1; 8 positions match TRBD2. CDR1 is SGHTA, CDR2 FQGNSA, per germline. This CDR3 is 15 amino acids long. With V trimmed by 5 bases and J by 0 bases, 3 bases remained unmatched. In DNA form, the CDR3 reads TGTGCCAGCAGCCTTAGCGGGACCTCCTACAATGAGCAGTTCTTC. This translates into CASSLSGTSYNEQFF.

This clonotype has a count of ten or more. The rearrangement joins TRBV11-2 to TRBJ2-3; D gene ambiguous. Germline-derived CDR1 and CDR2 are SGHAT and FQNNGV. The CDR3 sequence is 16 residues long. V was cut by 7 bases and J by 0 bases, with 17 bases left in between. CDR3 sequence: CASTHLMFDSTDTQYF. The CDR3 nucleotides are TGTGCCAGCACACACCTCATGTTTGACAGCACAGATACGCAGTATTTT.

Only a few counts were recorded for this clonotype. The CDR3 here is CASSLTSGMNTGELFF. CDR3 DNA: TGTGCCAGCAGCTTAACCTCAGGAATGAACACCGGGGAGCTGTTTTTT. The chain uses TRBV7-2 and TRBJ2-2; no firm D call. The germline CDR1 and CDR2 sequences are SGHTA and FQGNSA. The V gene lost 2 bases and the J gene lost 1 base, with 11 bases spanning the gap. The CDR3 consists of 16 residues.

The chain has TRBV30 and TRBJ1-5, with a weak D call TRBD1 (6 bases). The CDR3 has 13 amino acids. Trimming took off 1 base at V and 5 bases at J, with 9 bases between the two ends. In germline, CDR1 is GTSNPN, CDR2 SVGIG (reference sequence). The CDR3 here is CAWSGQADQPQHF. CDR3 DNA sequence: TGTGCCTGGAGTGGACAGGCAGATCAGCCCCAGCATTTT.

The CDR3 is CASSNGVWSGRAQETQYF. The CDR3 region has the DNA TGTGCCAGCAGCAATGGGGTTTGGAGCGGGAGGGCCCAAGAGACCCAGTACTTC. This chain connects TRBV7-2 to TRBJ2-5, with 10 nucleotides matching TRBD2. The CDR3 covers 18 residues. Germline lookup yields CDR1 SGHTA and CDR2 FQGNSA. V trimming: 5 bases; J trimming: 1 base; junction bases outside the gene matches: 13.

The chain combines TRBV27 with TRBJ1-4; no clear D. V lost 7 bases, J lost 17 bases, and 20 bases lay in between. This CDR3 comprises 12 residues. The V gene's germline CDR1 is MNHEY and CDR2 SMNVEV (reference sequence). CDR3 protein: CASMEGPVPCFF. In DNA form, the CDR3 reads TGTGCCAGCATGGAAGGGCCCGTTCCGTGTTTTTTT.

This chain links TRBV20-1 with TRBJ2-3, with D possibly matching TRBD1 (5 bases). The germline gives CDR1 DFQATT, CDR2 SNEGSKA (reference sequence). V lost 7 bases and J 1 base, leaving 12 bases between the germline ends. The CDR3 is 13 residues long. The CDR3 spells CSGGGRGTDTQYF. The CDR3, as DNA: TGCAGTGGGGGCGGAAGAGGCACAGATACGCAGTATTTT.

In its sample, this clonotype was seen a few times. The rearrangement links TRBV4-1 to TRBJ2-5; D may be TRBD2 (6 bases). V shed 0 bases and J shed 5 bases, with 7 bases lying between them. Germline CDR1 reads MGHRA; CDR2 reads YSYEKL. CDR3 length: 13 residues. The CDR3: CASSQEGGETQYF. The CDR3 DNA is TGCGCCAGCAGCCAAGAGGGAGGCGAGACCCAGTACTTC.

There are a few counts of this clonotype. The chain links TRBV5-6 to TRBJ2-7; D may be TRBD1 (6 bases). V was trimmed by 0 bases and J by 7 bases, leaving 11 bases between them. The germline V gene encodes CDR1 SGHDT and CDR2 YYEEEE. This CDR3 comprises 13 residues. The CDR3 loop is CASSLGRDREQYF. The CDR3 DNA sequence: TGTGCCAGCAGCTTGGGGCGCGACAGGGAGCAGTACTTC.

The chain employs TRBV27 and TRBJ2-3; 10 positions match TRBD2. The V segment lost 0 bases and the J segment 5 bases; nucleotides outside the gene matches: 5. The CDR3 contains 16 residues. CDR1 is MNHEY, CDR2 SMNVEV, per germline (reference sequence). CDR3 loop: CASSLSTSGGEDTQYF. The CDR3 DNA reads as TGTGCCAGCAGTTTATCGACCAGCGGGGGGGAAGATACGCAGTATTTT.

This sequence joins TRBV28 and TRBJ1-2, with 9 positions matching TRBD1. Trimming took 5 bases from V and 7 from J; bases not matched to a gene: 11. Per the germline V gene, CDR1 is MDHEN and CDR2 is SYDVKM. This CDR3 region has 15 residues. CDR3 in DNA: TGTGCCAGCAGTCGATATCCGGGACAGGGATTTGGCTACACCTTC. It is translated as CASSRYPGQGFGYTF.

This clonotype was counted a few times. The chain couples TRBV3-2 to TRBJ2-7; the table's D call, TRBD1, was not checked against the DNA. TRBV3-2 is a listed pseudogene. This CDR3 region has 15 residues. CDR3 sequence reads: CASSQARDRAYEQYF. The CDR3 bases are TGTGCCAGCAGCCAAGCCCGGGACCGGGCCTACGAGCAGTACTTC.

The table lists this clonotype with a few counts. The chain recombines TRBV15 with TRBJ1-2, with 8 positions matching TRBD1. The CDR3 runs 16 residues. The junction had 11 bases not matched to a gene; V was cut back by 0 bases and J by 8 bases. CDR1 is LNHNV and CDR2 is YYDKDF in the germline V gene (reference sequence). The CDR3 DNA follows: TGTGCCACCAGCAGAGAACTTGGGACAGGCCAGCGGGGCTACACCTTC. It yields the protein CATSRELGTGQRGYTF.

V gene TRBV2 combines with J gene TRBJ2-3; a weak D match, TRBD1 (6 bases). Per germline, CDR1 SNHLY and CDR2 FYNNEI. V was shortened by 6 bases and J by 1 base, with 11 bases between the two germline ends. There are 14 residues in the CDR3. The CDR3 loop reads CASRTGTRTDTQYF. The CDR3 coding sequence is TGTGCCAGCAGGACCGGGACACGCACAGATACGCAGTATTTT.

The gene calls are TRBV15 and TRBJ2-1, with D possibly matching TRBD2 (6 bases). The germline V gene has CDR1 LNHNV and CDR2 YYDKDF (reference sequence). CDR3 length: 16 amino acids. V was pared by 0 bases and J by 7 bases, with 16 bases between. The CDR3 loop reads CATSRDRGGVRNEQFF. The CDR3, as DNA: TGTGCCACCAGCAGAGATAGGGGCGGGGTCCGGAATGAGCAGTTCTTC.

The CDR3 DNA reads as TGTGCCAGCACCCGGGACACGGGACCCCAAGAGACCCAGTACTTC. Amino acids: CASTRDTGPQETQYF. This chain joins TRBV18 and TRBJ2-5, with D maybe TRBD1 (6 bases). Trimming left V 8 bases short and J 1 base short, with 17 bases between. CDR1 KGHSH and CDR2 LQKENI come from the germline V gene. There are 15 residues in the CDR3.

This clonotype has just a few counts. The chain recombines TRBV6-5 with TRBJ1-5; a possible D gene is TRBD1 (5 bases). The germline V gene encodes CDR1 MNHEY and CDR2 SVGAGI. The CDR3 is 15 amino acids. V dropped 6 bases and J dropped 4 bases, with 16 bases sitting between them. The CDR3 bases are TGTGCCAGCAGCCTACTTCCAGGGATTAATCAGCCCCAGCATTTT. It codes for CASSLLPGINQPQHF.

This clonotype has only a few counts. As DNA, the CDR3 is TGTGCCAGCAGCCAAGAAATGAGGACCCCCGGGGGCTACACCTTC. Residues: CASSQEMRTPGGYTF. The gene calls are TRBV3-1 and TRBJ1-2; no definite D call. The CDR3 totals 15 residues. V was shortened by 0 bases and J by 8 bases, with 16 bases between the two germline ends. Germline CDR1 LGHDT, CDR2 YNNKEL (reference sequence).

In its sample, this clonotype was seen once. The rearrangement links TRBV20-1 to TRBJ2-3, with D hard to call. Germline V gene sequence: CDR1 DFQATT, CDR2 SNEGSKA (reference sequence). V was cut by 6 bases and J by 2 bases, with 6 bases left in between. The CDR3 runs 11 residues. The CDR3 nucleotides read TGCAGTGCCCTAGACACAGATACGCAGTATTTT. It is translated as CSALDTDTQYF.